This record concerns one TCR beta chain sequence. The CDR3 length is 16 residues. V lost 6 bases, J lost 2 bases, and 11 bases stayed unmatched. In germline, CDR1 is MNHEY, CDR2 SVGAGI. The data derive from a study of blood T cells in healthy people across ages. It was with a sample-barcoded 5' primer and a J-beta primer mix that a second PCR of about 6 to 12 cycles was run. TCRdb fed the 5' RACE reads into MiXCR, producing one record per CDR3 protein. This repertoire shows roughly 830,000 distinct CDR3 sequences, about 59% found once; its top ten account for about 30%. The V and J genes are TRBV6-5 and TRBJ2-7; TRBD1 aligns across 9 bases. The sample consisted of blood. This TCR was sampled from a man under 40 in good health. CDR3 loop: CASRRHGQGLPYEQYF. Written as DNA, the CDR3 is TGTGCCAGCAGGCGACATGGACAGGGGCTCCCCTACGAGCAGTACTTC.